A single sample gave rise to the 7 T cell receptor beta chains below, sequenced in a study of blood T cell repertoires in COVID-19. The repertoire was sequenced with immunoSEQ multiplex PCR; TCRdb's copy has only in-frame clones and lacks some. The sample holds 200,000 to 250,000 clones, more than 65% seen once. The sequenced sample consisted of peripheral blood. These receptors were collected from a man aged 50 or older with active or convalescent COVID-19.

V gene TRBV3-1 (or the pseudogene TRBV3-2) combines with J gene TRBJ2-5; D possibly corresponds to TRBD2 (6 bases). Germline lookup yields CDR1 LGHDT and CDR2 YNNKEL (reference sequence). The CDR3 contains 14 residues. V was trimmed by 3 bases and J by 4 bases, leaving 12 bases between them. This CDR3 is CASSHGGSIETQYF. The CDR3 coding sequence is TGTGCCAGCAGCCACGGGGGATCGATAGAGACCCAGTACTTC.

The V and J genes are TRBV4-3 and TRBJ2-3; 7 positions agree with TRBD2. The V and J ends lost 0 bases and 6 bases, in that order; junction bases with no gene match: 6. The CDR3 consists of 15 residues. Germline CDR1 LGHNA, CDR2 YSLEER. CDR3 region: CASSQDSTSFDTQYF. The DNA for the CDR3 is TGCGCCAGCAGCCAAGACTCGACTAGCTTCGATACGCAGTATTTT.

This clone was seen only once. The chain is built from TRBV5-1 and TRBJ2-5, with 8 positions matching TRBD2. CDR1 SGHRS and CDR2 YFSETQ come from the germline V gene. This CDR3 has 15 amino acids. After removal of 2 bases from V and 4 bases from J, the junction contained 7 bases not matched to a gene. The CDR3 spells CASSFTGTSAETQYF. The CDR3 nucleotides read TGCGCCAGCAGCTTTACCGGGACTAGTGCAGAGACCCAGTACTTC.

The chain has TRBV14 and TRBJ1-6; D gene unclear. The CDR3 runs to 13 residues. CDR1 SGHDN and CDR2 FVKESK come from the germline V gene. V shed 2 bases and J shed 10 bases, with 9 bases lying between them. Written as DNA, the CDR3 is TGTGCCAGCAGCCAACCGGGAGGATCACCCCTCCACTTT. This sequence encodes CASSQPGGSPLHF.

J is TRBJ2-3 and V is TRBV4-2; 12 bases map to TRBD2. Germline loops: CDR1 LGHNA, CDR2 YNFKEQ. The CDR3 consists of 18 residues. V shed 0 bases and J 6 bases; nucleotides not matched to a gene: 10. The CDR3 loop reads CASSQEALAGGEEDTQYF. The DNA for the CDR3 is TGTGCCAGCAGCCAAGAGGCCCTAGCGGGGGGGGAGGAGGATACGCAGTATTTT.

V gene TRBV7-9 combines with J gene TRBJ2-1; 10 bases line up with TRBD2. The germline V gene has CDR1 SEHNR and CDR2 FQNEAQ (reference sequence). J gave up 7 bases and V 6 bases, and 9 bases lay outside the gene matches. CDR3 length: 15 amino acids. The CDR3 nucleotides read TGTGCCAGCAGAATAAGCGGGAGGGCCCATAATGAGCAGTTCTTC. It yields the protein CASRISGRAHNEQFF. Filled out from reference TRBV7-9 and TRBJ2-1, the complete variable domain reads DTGVSQNPRHKITKRGQNVTFRCDPISEHNRLYWYRQTLGQGPEFLTYFQNEAQLEKSRLLSDRFSAERPKGSFSTLEIQRTEQGDSAMYLCASRISGRAHNEQFFGPGTRLTVL.

V usage is TRBV5-1 and J usage is TRBJ1-4; 7 nucleotides line up with TRBD1. The germline gives CDR1 SGHRS, CDR2 YFSETQ. Losses at the gene ends were 4 bases for V and 3 bases for J; bases not matched to a gene: 6. This CDR3 spans 15 amino acids. The CDR3 DNA follows: TGCGCCAGCAGCCAGGGGGGCCCCGCTAATGAAAAACTGTTTTTT. This codes for CASSQGGPANEKLFF. Filled out from reference TRBV5-1 and TRBJ1-4, the complete variable domain reads KAGVTQTPRYLIKTRGQQVTLSCSPISGHRSVSWYQQTPGQGLQFLFEYFSETQRNKGNFPGRFSGRQFSNSRSEMNVSTLELGDSALYLCASSQGGPANEKLFFGSGTQLSVL.